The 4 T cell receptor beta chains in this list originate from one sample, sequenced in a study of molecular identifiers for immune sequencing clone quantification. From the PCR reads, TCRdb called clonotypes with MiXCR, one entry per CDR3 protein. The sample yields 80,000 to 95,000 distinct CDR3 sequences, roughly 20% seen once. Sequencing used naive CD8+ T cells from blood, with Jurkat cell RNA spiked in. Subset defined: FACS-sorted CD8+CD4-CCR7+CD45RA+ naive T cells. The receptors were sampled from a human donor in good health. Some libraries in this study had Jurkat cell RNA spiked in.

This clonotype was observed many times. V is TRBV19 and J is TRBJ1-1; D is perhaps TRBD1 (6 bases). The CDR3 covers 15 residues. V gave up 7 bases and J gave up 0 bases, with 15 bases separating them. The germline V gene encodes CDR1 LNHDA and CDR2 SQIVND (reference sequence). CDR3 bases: TGTGCCAGTATTCCGACAGGTCATATGAACACTGAAGCTTTCTTT. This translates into CASIPTGHMNTEAFF.

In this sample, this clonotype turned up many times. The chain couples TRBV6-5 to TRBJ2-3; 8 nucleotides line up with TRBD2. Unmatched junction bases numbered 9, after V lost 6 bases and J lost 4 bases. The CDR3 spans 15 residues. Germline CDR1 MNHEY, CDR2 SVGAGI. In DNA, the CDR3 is TGTGCCAGCAGCTGGCTAGCGGGTCGACCAGATACGCAGTATTTT. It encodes CASSWLAGRPDTQYF.

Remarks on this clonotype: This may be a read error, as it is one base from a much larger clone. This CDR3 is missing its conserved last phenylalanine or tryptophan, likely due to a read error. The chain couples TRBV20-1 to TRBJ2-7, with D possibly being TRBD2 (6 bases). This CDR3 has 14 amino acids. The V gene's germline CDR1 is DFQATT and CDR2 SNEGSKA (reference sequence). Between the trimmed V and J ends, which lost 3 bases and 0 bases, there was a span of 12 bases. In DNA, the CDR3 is TGCAGTGCTAGCGGCGGGGTGAGCTCCTACGAGCAGTACTAC. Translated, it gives CSASGGVSSYEQYY.

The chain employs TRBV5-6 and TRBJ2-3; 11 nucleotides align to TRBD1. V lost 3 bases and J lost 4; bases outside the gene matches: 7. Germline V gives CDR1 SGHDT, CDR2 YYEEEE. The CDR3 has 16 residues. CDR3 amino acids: CASSYGQGANSDTQYF. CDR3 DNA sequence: TGTGCCAGCAGCTACGGACAGGGGGCTAATTCAGATACGCAGTATTTT.